The source of this T cell receptor (beta chain) is a study of tumor-infiltrating lymphocytes in primary liver carcinoma. Germline assignment: CDR1 MDHEN and CDR2 SYDVKM. The CDR3 totals 17 residues. Points on this clonotype: The junction and the germline gene differ at one end; a read error may be behind it.

From around 520 ng of total RNA, TCR beta-specific cDNA was reverse-transcribed using a constant-region primer. Slightly modified ARM-PCR, run as three nested multiplex PCR rounds, produced the TCR beta libraries. The first two PCR rounds used TRBV1-TRBV30 primers with a Cbeta primer, roughly 10 cycles each. TCRdb re-analysed the multiplex PCR reads in MiXCR, keeping a single row per CDR3 protein. The sample has 30,000 to 40,000 distinct CDR3 sequences; less than 85% are singletons. Extraction of RNA together with DNA used 20-30 mg of unsorted bulk tissue. Surgeons resected the patients' primary liver carcinomas. The patients, who had chronic HBV infection, were treatment-naive (untreated). Each sampled tumor had five separate regions taken from it. Over 80% viable tumor cells were present in every tumor sample.

This sequence was found in a middle-aged man with primary liver carcinoma and hepatitis B virus infection. The chain links TRBV28 to TRBJ2-6; D is unresolved. Sequenced sample: liver tumor tissue from sampling region 4. The subset is: tumor region T4, right-lateral pole. Here the CDR3 reads CASSPARDNSGANVLTF. The DNA of the CDR3 is TGTGCTAGCAGTCCGGCAAGAGACAACTCTGGGGCCAACGTCCTGACTTTC.